The next 15 T cell receptor beta chains were all read from a single sample in a study of blood T cell repertoires in COVID-19. The method was immunoSEQ multiplex PCR; TCRdb's version includes in-frame clones alone and lacks a portion of them. This sample carries about 71,000 clones, approximately 92% of them seen once, and the ten largest clones take roughly 2.7%. Sequenced input: peripheral blood. The receptors originated from a man over 45 with acute or convalescent COVID-19.

The CDR3 nucleotides read TGTGCCAGCAGCTTAGATAGGGGTGAAGCTTTCTTT. It yields the protein CASSLDRGEAFF. The chain is built from TRBV7-2 and TRBJ1-1; perhaps TRBD1 as D (5 bases). The V end was cut by 1 base, the J end by 7 bases, with 7 bases between. The CDR3 contains 12 residues. CDR1 and CDR2 (germline): SGHTA, FQGNSA.

The chain is built from TRBV24-1 and TRBJ2-1; 7 bases line up with TRBD1. The germline CDR1 and CDR2 sequences are KGHDR and SFDVKD. The CDR3 spans 17 residues. J was trimmed by 5 bases and V by 4 bases; bases with no gene match: 13. The CDR3 DNA is TGTGCCACCAGTGAACGGGACAGAACGATAGTTAACAATGAGCAGTTCTTC. Residues: CATSERDRTIVNNEQFF.

The chain combines TRBV7-2 with TRBJ2-1; 10 bases fit TRBD1. V was clipped by 6 bases and J by 8 bases; unmatched bases: 13. This CDR3 spans 16 amino acids. Germline V gene lookup returns CDR1 SGHTA and CDR2 FQGNSA. The CDR3 DNA reads as TGTGCCAGCAGTCTCATTCCGGGACAGGGGTTCCATGAGCAGTTCTTC. Translated, it gives CASSLIPGQGFHEQFF. Full variable domain (outside the CDR3, taken from reference TRBV7-2 and TRBJ2-1): GAGVSQSPSNKVTEKGKDVELRCDPISGHTALYWYRQSLGQGLEFLIYFQGNSAPDKSGLPSDRFSAERTGGSVSTLTIQRTQQEDSAVYLCASSLIPGQGFHEQFFGPGTRLTVL.

The rearrangement links TRBV7-2 to TRBJ2-5; TRBD2 is a possible D gene (7 bases). This CDR3 region has 14 residues. V lost 2 bases, J lost 4 bases, and 11 bases lay in between. Germline CDR1 and CDR2: SGHTA and FQGNSA. CDR3 amino acids: CASSLYGGRETQYF. The CDR3 DNA reads TGTGCCAGCAGCTTATACGGGGGGCGAGAGACCCAGTACTTC.

V usage is TRBV7-9 and J usage is TRBJ2-2, with TRBD2 identical over 7 bases. Germline V CDR1 and CDR2: SEHNR, FQNEAQ (reference sequence). The CDR3 is made up of 17 amino acids. Losses at the gene ends were 5 bases for V and 6 bases for J; bases not matched to a gene: 15. CDR3 residues: CASSRRRAGVRAGELFF. In nucleotides, the CDR3 is TGTGCCAGCAGCCGTAGGCGGGCGGGAGTGCGGGCCGGGGAGCTGTTTTTT.

About this clone itself: The junction and the germline gene differ at one end; a read error may be behind it. The chain recombines TRBV18 with TRBJ2-2; possibly TRBD2 for D (6 bases). The CDR3 length is 16 residues. Per the germline V gene, CDR1 is KGHSH and CDR2 is LQKENI. The CDR3 nucleotides read TGTGCCAGCTCACCACGGGGGACTGGGAACGCCGGGGAGCTGTTTTTT. It yields the protein CASSPRGTGNAGELFF.

CDR3 DNA: TGTGCCAGCAGCCGCGCTACCGGGACAGGGGACCGTGGCTACACCTTC. It yields the protein CASSRATGTGDRGYTF. The chain links TRBV3-1 (or the pseudogene TRBV3-2) to TRBJ1-2; 10 bases fit TRBD1. Germline values: CDR1 LGHDT, CDR2 YNNKEL (reference sequence). The CDR3 runs to 16 residues. Trimming at V came to 4 bases and at J to 7 bases, leaving 12 bases not matched to a gene.

V gene TRBV20-1 combines with J gene TRBJ2-1, with D perhaps matching TRBD1 (5 bases). The CDR3 is 10 residues long. V lost 3 bases, J lost 10 bases, and 7 bases lay in between. Germline loops: CDR1 DFQATT, CDR2 SNEGSKA (reference sequence). This chain's CDR3 is CSASGAEQFF. For the CDR3, the DNA is TGCAGTGCTAGTGGGGCCGAGCAGTTCTTC.

This sequence joins TRBV5-6 and TRBJ1-5; TRBD1 matches at 10 bases. This CDR3 comprises 15 residues. The ends lost 4 bases at V and 6 bases at J; junction bases unmatched: 7. Germline assignment: CDR1 SGHDT and CDR2 YYEEEE. CDR3 sequence: CASSGGTGDRQPQHF. CDR3 in DNA: TGTGCCAGCAGCGGCGGGACAGGGGACCGTCAGCCCCAGCATTTT.

The chain joins TRBV24-1 to TRBJ2-1; 10 bases map to TRBD2. Looked up from germline, CDR1 is KGHDR and CDR2 is SFDVKD. With 11 bases clipped from V and 5 bases from J, the junction kept 5 bases outside the gene matches. The CDR3 has 13 amino acids. CDR3 nucleotides: TGTGCCAGCAAAGCGGGAGGGCACAATGAGCAGTTCTTC. It encodes CASKAGGHNEQFF.

J is TRBJ2-5 and V is TRBV28; 9 bases align to TRBD2. In germline, CDR1 is MDHEN, CDR2 SYDVKM. V lost 5 bases to trimming and J lost 4 bases; unmatched junction nucleotides: 8. The CDR3 is 15 residues long. CDR3 loop: CASSKPGLASETQYF. CDR3 DNA sequence: TGTGCCAGCAGTAAACCGGGACTAGCCTCAGAGACCCAGTACTTC.

The chain recombines TRBV3-1 (or the pseudogene TRBV3-2) with TRBJ2-7; the D is unclear. CDR1 is LGHDT, CDR2 YNNKEL, per germline (reference sequence). CDR3 size: 14 residues. The V end was cut by 4 bases, the J end by 6 bases, with 16 bases between. The CDR3 is CASSPGNGEFEQYV. The CDR3 region has the DNA TGTGCCAGCAGCCCCGGTAATGGTGAATTCGAGCAGTACGTC.

The chain employs TRBV6-5 and TRBJ1-5, with D hard to call. V lost 5 bases to trimming and J lost 1 base, with 6 bases between them. This CDR3 has 13 residues. Germline V gene sequence: CDR1 MNHEY, CDR2 SVGAGI. CDR3 in DNA: TGTGCCAGCAGTCCCACAAGCAATCAGCCCCAGCATTTT. It translates to CASSPTSNQPQHF.

This chain links TRBV5-1 with TRBJ2-3, with D possibly being TRBD1 (5 bases). The V and J ends lost 4 bases and 1 base respectively, with 7 bases between them. The length of the CDR3 is 13 residues. CDR1 and CDR2 from the germline V gene are SGHRS and YFSETQ. The CDR3 DNA is TGCGCCAGCAGCCCGACAGGCACAGATACGCAGTATTTT. Amino acids: CASSPTGTDTQYF.

V is TRBV9 and J is TRBJ1-2; D gene unclear. This CDR3 has 14 amino acids. The germline V and J ends were trimmed by 3 bases and 2 bases, with 11 bases remaining between them. Looked up from germline, CDR1 is SGDLS and CDR2 is YYNGEE. The CDR3, as DNA: TGTGCCAGCAGCGCTCATAGCGGAAACTATGGCTACACCTTC. This translates into CASSAHSGNYGYTF.